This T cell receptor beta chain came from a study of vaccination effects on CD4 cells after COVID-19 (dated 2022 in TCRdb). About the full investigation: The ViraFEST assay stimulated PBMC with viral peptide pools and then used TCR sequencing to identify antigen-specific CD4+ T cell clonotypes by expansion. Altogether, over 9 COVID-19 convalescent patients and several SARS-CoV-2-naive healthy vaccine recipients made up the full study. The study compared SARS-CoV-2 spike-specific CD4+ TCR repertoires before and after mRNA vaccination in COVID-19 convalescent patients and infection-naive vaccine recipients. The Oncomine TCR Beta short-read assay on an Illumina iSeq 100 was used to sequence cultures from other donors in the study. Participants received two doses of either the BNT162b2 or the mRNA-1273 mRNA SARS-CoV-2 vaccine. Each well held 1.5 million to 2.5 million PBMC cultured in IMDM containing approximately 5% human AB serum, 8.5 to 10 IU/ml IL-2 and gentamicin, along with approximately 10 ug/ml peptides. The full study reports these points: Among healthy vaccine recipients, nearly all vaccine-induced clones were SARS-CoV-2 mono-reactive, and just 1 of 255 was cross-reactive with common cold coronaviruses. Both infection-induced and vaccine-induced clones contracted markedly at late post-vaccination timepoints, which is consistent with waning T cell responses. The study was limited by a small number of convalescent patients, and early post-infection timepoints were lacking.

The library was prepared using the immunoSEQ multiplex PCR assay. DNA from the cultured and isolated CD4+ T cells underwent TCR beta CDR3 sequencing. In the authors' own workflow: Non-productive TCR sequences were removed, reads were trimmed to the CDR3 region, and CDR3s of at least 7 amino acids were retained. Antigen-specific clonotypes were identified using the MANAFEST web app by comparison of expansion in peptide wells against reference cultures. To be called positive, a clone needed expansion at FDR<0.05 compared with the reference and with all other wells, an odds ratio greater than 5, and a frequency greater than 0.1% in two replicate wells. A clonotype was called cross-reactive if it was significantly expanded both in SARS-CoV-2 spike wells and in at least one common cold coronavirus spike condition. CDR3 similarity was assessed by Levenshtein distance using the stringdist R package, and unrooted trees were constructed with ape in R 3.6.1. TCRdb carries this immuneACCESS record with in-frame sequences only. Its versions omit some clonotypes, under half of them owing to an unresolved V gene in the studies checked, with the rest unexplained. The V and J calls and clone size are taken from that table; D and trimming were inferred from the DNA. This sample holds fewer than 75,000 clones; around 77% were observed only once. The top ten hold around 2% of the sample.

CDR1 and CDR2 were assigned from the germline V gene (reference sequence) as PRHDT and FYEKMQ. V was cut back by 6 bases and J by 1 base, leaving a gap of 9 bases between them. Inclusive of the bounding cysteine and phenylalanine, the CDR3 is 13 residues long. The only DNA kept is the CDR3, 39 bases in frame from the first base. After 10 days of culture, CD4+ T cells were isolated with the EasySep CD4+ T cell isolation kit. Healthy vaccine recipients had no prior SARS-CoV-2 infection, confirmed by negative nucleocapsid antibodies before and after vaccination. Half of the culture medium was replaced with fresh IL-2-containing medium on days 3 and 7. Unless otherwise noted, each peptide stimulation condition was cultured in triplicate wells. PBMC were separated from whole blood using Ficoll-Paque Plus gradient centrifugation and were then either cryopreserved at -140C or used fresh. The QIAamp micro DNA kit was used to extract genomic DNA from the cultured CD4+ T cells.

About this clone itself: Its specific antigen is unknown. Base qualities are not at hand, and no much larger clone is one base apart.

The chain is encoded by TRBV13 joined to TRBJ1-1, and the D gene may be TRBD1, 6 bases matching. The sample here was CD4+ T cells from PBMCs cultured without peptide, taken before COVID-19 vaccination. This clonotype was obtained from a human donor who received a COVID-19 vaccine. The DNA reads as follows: TGTGCCAGCAGTCAGGACAGGAACACTGAAGCTTTCTTT. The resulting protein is CASSQDRNTEAFF.